This T cell receptor (beta chain) was identified in a study of shared clonotypes between healthy human individuals. At the level of the study: A few men and a couple of women, aged 18 to 49, were donors.

On this clone itself: What it recognizes is unknown.

For each subset, genomic DNA was distributed in equal portions over several immunoSEQ plates. The assay was immunoSEQ multiplex PCR, and TCRdb's table has in-frame clones only and misses some. Found here are approximately 940,000 clones, around 80% of them singletons; the top ten hold about 1.5%. Study-wide findings and caveats: The naive CD4 repertoires of a few donors were compared, and roughly 5.1% of clonotypes were shared.

Naive CD45RA+ and memory CD45RA-negative subsets were split from CD4+ cells. In germline, CDR1 is SNHLY, CDR2 FYNNEI. The CDR3 length is 15 residues. The germline V and J ends were trimmed by 6 bases and 6 bases, with 18 bases remaining between them. This TCR was sampled from a man in his late teens or twenties in good health. J is TRBJ1-5 and V is TRBV2; D is perhaps TRBD1 (6 bases). Specimen: memory CD4+ T cells sorted from blood. Subset here: CD45RA-negative fraction. The CDR3 region has the DNA TGTGCCAGCAGCACACAGTGGGGGGCAGTTCAGCCCCAGCATTTT. Translating gives CASSTQWGAVQPQHF.